The TCR beta chain under discussion was sequenced for a study of blood T cells in healthy people across ages. This clonotype was seen a few times. Its cognate antigen is unknown. The CDR3 has 18 residues. Germline CDR1 is LGHNA and CDR2 is YSLEER. The V and J ends lost 0 bases and 4 bases, in that order; junction bases with no gene match: 11. The study's findings and limits: Diversity figures derived from one million T cells were judged to underestimate the true value. Age showed a roughly linear inverse relationship with TCR beta diversity per million T cells.

It was with a sample-barcoded 5' primer and a J-beta primer mix that a second PCR of roughly 7 to 12 cycles was run. Each TCR beta cDNA got a 12-nucleotide random molecular identifier. TCRdb independently ran MiXCR on the 5' RACE reads; one entry per CDR3 protein. The sample yields around 1,000,000 distinct CDR3 sequences, less than 45% seen once. The amount of total RNA extracted per sample was at least 5.5 micrograms. The chain is built from TRBV4-3 and TRBJ2-1; 8 bases fit TRBD2. The sequencing input was blood. This clonotype was obtained from a man in his late teens or twenties in good health. The CDR3, as DNA: TGCGCCAGCAGCCAAGATCATCGGGGGGGCAGTCGTTACAATGAGCAGTTCTTC. Protein product: CASSQDHRGGSRYNEQFF.